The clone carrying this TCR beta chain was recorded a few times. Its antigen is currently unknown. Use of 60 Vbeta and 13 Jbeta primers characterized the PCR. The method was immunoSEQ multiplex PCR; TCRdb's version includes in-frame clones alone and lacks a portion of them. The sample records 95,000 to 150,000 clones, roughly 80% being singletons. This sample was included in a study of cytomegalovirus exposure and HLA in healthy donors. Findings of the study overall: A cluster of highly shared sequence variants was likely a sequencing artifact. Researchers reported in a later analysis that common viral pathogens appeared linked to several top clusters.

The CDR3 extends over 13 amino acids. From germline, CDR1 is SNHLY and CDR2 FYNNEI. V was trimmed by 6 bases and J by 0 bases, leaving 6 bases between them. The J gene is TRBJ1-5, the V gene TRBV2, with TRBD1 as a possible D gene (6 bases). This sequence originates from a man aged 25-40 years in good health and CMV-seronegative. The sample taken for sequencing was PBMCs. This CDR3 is CASRDSSNQPQHF. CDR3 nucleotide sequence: TGTGCCAGCAGGGACAGTAGCAATCAGCCCCAGCATTTT.